The 2 T cell receptor beta chains reported below all come from one sample, sequenced in a study of cytomegalovirus exposure and HLA in healthy donors. Assay: immunoSEQ multiplex PCR; the TCRdb copy retains only in-frame clones and omits some. The sample shows 85,000 to 130,000 clones, about 87% of them seen only once. Sequencing was carried out using PBMCs. These receptors came from a woman under 30 in good health and CMV-seropositive.

The J gene is TRBJ1-1, the V gene TRBV7-2; the D is unclear. Germline V lookup: CDR1 SGHTA, CDR2 FQGNSA. V was shortened by 0 bases and J by 2 bases, with 7 bases between the two germline ends. The CDR3 covers 14 residues. DNA of the CDR3: TGTGCCAGCAGCTTAGCTTCGACTAACACTGAAGCTTTCTTT. This codes for CASSLASTNTEAFF.

CDR3 region: CASSHQDRGRGSTGELFF. The CDR3 bases are TGCGCCAGCAGCCACCAAGACAGGGGGCGAGGGAGCACCGGGGAGCTGTTTTTT. This chain joins TRBV4-3 and TRBJ2-2; 10 bases are a match to TRBD1. The germline V gene encodes CDR1 LGHNA and CDR2 YSLEER. The CDR3 totals 18 residues. The ends lost 3 bases at V and 4 bases at J; junction bases unmatched: 11.